The 27 T cell receptor beta chains below were found in one sample sequenced in a study of blood T cell repertoires in COVID-19. Data came from immunoSEQ multiplex PCR; TCRdb stores just in-frame clones and leaves some out. The sample lists 250,000 or so clones, approximately 85% seen once, with 2% to 2.5% in the top ten. The sequencing input was PBMCs or T cells enriched from blood (not recorded which). The origin of the receptors is a woman between 45 and 60 years old who had recovered from COVID-19.

The chain recombines TRBV11-3 with TRBJ2-1, with 8 bases identical to TRBD2. The CDR3 has 15 residues. Germline V gene lookup returns CDR1 SGHNT and CDR2 YENEEA. Losses at the gene ends were 2 bases for V and 5 bases for J; bases not matched to a gene: 5. The CDR3 bases are TGTGCCAGCAGCTTAAGCGGGGGTTTCAACAATGAGCAGTTCTTC. Protein sequence: CASSLSGGFNNEQFF.

The chain has TRBV7-8 and TRBJ2-2; 11 bases align to TRBD2. The CDR3 consists of 16 residues. Losses at the gene ends were 4 bases for V and 3 bases for J; bases not matched to a gene: 4. Germline V lookup: CDR1 SGHVS, CDR2 FQNEAQ. DNA for the CDR3: TGTGCCAGCAGCTATCTAGCGGGGGGATACACCGGGGAGCTGTTTTTT. Translation: CASSYLAGGYTGELFF.

J is TRBJ1-2 and V is TRBV4-1; perhaps TRBD1 as D (6 bases). The length of the CDR3 is 16 residues. Trimming left V 4 bases short and J 4 bases short, with 19 bases between. CDR1 and CDR2 (germline): MGHRA, YSYEKL. CDR3 DNA: TGCGCCAGCAGCCTGCTCGGGACACTAGGTAGCTATGGCTACACCTTC. It encodes CASSLLGTLGSYGYTF.

The rearrangement uses TRBV19 and TRBJ1-5; 9 bases match TRBD1. V was pared by 1 base and J by 1 base, with 8 bases of the junction left unmatched. This CDR3 comprises 18 residues. Germline CDR1 LNHDA, CDR2 SQIVND (reference sequence). In nucleotides, the CDR3 is TGTGCCAGTAGTATAGCGGGGACAGGGTTTAGGAGCAATCAGCCCCAGCATTTT. Translating gives CASSIAGTGFRSNQPQHF.

The rearrangement links TRBV4-1 to TRBJ1-2, with D perhaps TRBD1 (6 bases). Germline V gene lookup returns CDR1 MGHRA and CDR2 YSYEKL. V was trimmed by 0 bases and J by 4 bases, leaving 15 bases between them. There are 16 residues in the CDR3. CDR3 coding DNA: TGCGCCAGCAGCCAAGAATGGGGCAGGGGTACCTATGGCTACACCTTC. It codes for CASSQEWGRGTYGYTF.

The V and J genes are TRBV9 and TRBJ2-7, with 9 nucleotides matching TRBD1. The trim removed 3 bases at V and 4 bases at J, leaving 8 bases unmatched. Germline CDR1 is SGDLS and CDR2 is YYNGEE. The length of the CDR3 is 15 residues. The CDR3, as DNA: TGTGCCAGCAGCGCAACAGGGGGCGCAAGTTACGAGCAGTACTTC. Translation: CASSATGGASYEQYF. Full variable domain (missing parts from reference TRBV9 and TRBJ2-7): DSGVTQTPKHLITATGQRVTLRCSPRSGDLSVYWYQQSLDQGLQFLIQYYNGEERAKGNILERFSAQQFPDLHSELNLSSLELGDSALYFCASSATGGASYEQYFGPGTRLTVT.

In this sample, this clone turned up once. The chain has TRBV27 and TRBJ1-6; D might be TRBD1 (6 bases). The CDR3 runs 16 residues. CDR1 MNHEY and CDR2 SMNVEV come from the germline V gene (reference sequence). V lost 0 bases and J lost 9, with 15 bases in between. In DNA, the CDR3 is TGTGCCAGCAGTTTATCGAATAACAGGGTTCTTTCACCCCTCCACTTT. This gives the protein CASSLSNNRVLSPLHF.

The chain carries TRBV6-2 or TRBV6-3 and TRBJ2-6; D remains ambiguous. V gave up 2 bases and J gave up 1 base, with 6 bases separating them. The germline gives CDR1 MNHEY, CDR2 SVGEGT. This CDR3 has 15 residues. CDR3 residues: CASSYMLSGANVLTF. The CDR3 nucleotides are TGTGCCAGCAGTTACATGCTATCTGGGGCCAACGTCCTGACTTTC.

This chain uses TRBV18 with TRBJ2-1; 7 nucleotides agree with TRBD1. CDR1 is KGHSH and CDR2 is LQKENI in the germline V gene. This CDR3 has 13 amino acids. The junction had 3 bases not matched to a gene; V was cut back by 4 bases and J by 6 bases. CDR3 sequence (DNA): TGTGCCAGCTCACACCGGACAGGCAATGAGCAGTTCTTC. Its protein is CASSHRTGNEQFF.

CDR3: CASSHMGQGAGEQYF. In DNA form, the CDR3 reads TGCGCCAGCAGCCACATGGGACAGGGGGCGGGGGAGCAGTACTTC. The chain uses TRBV4-3 and TRBJ2-7; TRBD1 aligns across 12 bases. The V gene's germline CDR1 is LGHNA and CDR2 YSLEER. The CDR3 length is 15 residues. V lost 3 bases to trimming and J lost 7 bases; unmatched junction nucleotides: 7.

The V gene is TRBV6-2 or TRBV6-3, the J gene TRBJ2-7; 7 bases agree with TRBD1. Germline values: CDR1 MNHEY, CDR2 SVGEGT. Trimming took 2 bases from V and 2 from J; bases not matched to a gene: 3. This CDR3 is 14 amino acids long. The CDR3 nucleotides read TGTGCCAGCAGTTACCGACAGGGTACCTACGAGCAGTACTTC. Protein sequence: CASSYRQGTYEQYF.

The rearrangement links TRBV5-5 to TRBJ2-1, with D unclear. V lost 0 bases and J 3 bases, leaving 10 bases between the germline ends. The CDR3 totals 15 residues. Germline V gene lookup returns CDR1 SGHKS and CDR2 YYEKEE (reference sequence). The CDR3, as DNA: TGTGCCAGCAGCTTGGCTCGAAGAGGCTACAATGAGCAGTTCTTC. As protein: CASSLARRGYNEQFF.

This clone has just one count. The DNA of the CDR3 is TGTGCCAGCAGCTTAGCAGGGACAGGGGTTCCAGATACGCAGTATTTT. Amino acids: CASSLAGTGVPDTQYF. J is TRBJ2-3 and V is TRBV13; 10 bases align to TRBD1. This CDR3 has 16 amino acids. J gave up 4 bases and V 1 base, and 5 bases lay outside the gene matches. Per the germline V gene, CDR1 is PRHDT and CDR2 is FYEKMQ (reference sequence).

This chain joins TRBV3-1 (or the pseudogene TRBV3-2) and TRBJ2-2, with D tentatively TRBD1 (5 bases). There are 15 residues in the CDR3. The V end was cut by 2 bases, the J end by 0 bases, with 7 bases between. Germline V CDR1 and CDR2: LGHDT, YNNKEL (reference sequence). The CDR3 DNA reads TGTGCCAGCAGCCAAAGACAGACGAACACCGGGGAGCTGTTTTTT. This sequence encodes CASSQRQTNTGELFF.

This clone was observed once. The V gene is TRBV30, the J gene TRBJ2-2; 12 bases fit TRBD2. The CDR3 covers 14 residues. Germline CDR1 and CDR2: GTSNPN and SVGIG (reference sequence). The junction had 1 base not matched to a gene; V was cut back by 0 bases and J by 8 bases. The CDR3 sequence is CAWSVLAGGGELFF. The DNA of the CDR3 is TGTGCCTGGAGTGTACTAGCGGGGGGAGGGGAGCTGTTTTTT.

This chain joins TRBV2 and TRBJ2-1; D is uncertain. CDR1 is SNHLY and CDR2 is FYNNEI in the germline V gene. V was clipped by 7 bases and J by 4 bases, with 17 bases between them. The CDR3 is 15 amino acids. The CDR3 DNA reads TGTGCCAGCACCGACCGGGTGTCCTTATACAATGAGCAGTTCTTC. It specifies CASTDRVSLYNEQFF.

The chain has TRBV6-4 and TRBJ1-2; 8 positions agree with TRBD1. Trimming took 3 bases from V and 8 from J; bases not matched to a gene: 8. Germline loops: CDR1 MRHNA, CDR2 SNTAGT. This CDR3 comprises 14 residues. The chain's CDR3 is CASSETGTGGGYTF. The CDR3 nucleotides read TGTGCCAGCAGTGAGACCGGGACAGGCGGCGGCTACACCTTC.

This clone was observed a few times. CDR3 in amino acids: CASNDRGNTEAFF. The CDR3, as DNA: TGTGCCAGCAACGACAGGGGTAACACTGAAGCTTTCTTT. This chain connects TRBV25-1 to TRBJ1-1, with TRBD1 matching 8 bases. Losses at the gene ends were 7 bases for V and 2 bases for J; bases not matched to a gene: 3. From germline, CDR1 is MGHDK and CDR2 SYGVNS. The CDR3 runs to 13 residues.

The V and J genes are TRBV4-1 and TRBJ2-7; D might be TRBD2 (5 bases). The CDR3 length is 15 residues. Trimming took off 1 base at V and 3 bases at J, with 13 bases between the two ends. Germline V lookup: CDR1 MGHRA, CDR2 YSYEKL. CDR3 region: CASSQVRDADYEQYF. The CDR3 DNA sequence: TGCGCCAGCAGCCAAGTCCGGGATGCAGACTACGAGCAGTACTTC.

The chain employs TRBV5-6 and TRBJ1-2, with a weak D call TRBD1 (5 bases). The CDR3 totals 15 residues. Deletions cut 0 bases from V and 4 bases from J, with 13 bases between. Germline CDR1 is SGHDT and CDR2 is YYEEEE. The CDR3 nucleotides are TGTGCCAGCAGCTTGGCCAGGGATCTACGCTATGGCTACACCTTC. Translated, it gives CASSLARDLRYGYTF.

The chain joins TRBV21-1 to TRBJ1-1; the D call TRBD1 from the table was never checked on the DNA. TRBV21-1 is an annotated pseudogene. The CDR3 runs to 17 residues. As DNA, the CDR3 is TGTGCCAGCAGCAAAGCGCTGAAGGGGGCCATGAACACTGAAGCTTTCTTT. Protein: CASSKALKGAMNTEAFF.

The chain joins TRBV6-2 or TRBV6-3 to TRBJ2-1; D not resolved. The CDR3 has 12 amino acids. V was shortened by 5 bases and J by 2 bases, with 4 bases between the two germline ends. From germline, CDR1 is MNHEY and CDR2 SVGEGT. CDR3 sequence reads: CASSQTYNEQFF. The CDR3 region has the DNA TGTGCCAGCAGTCAGACCTACAATGAGCAGTTCTTC.

This sequence joins TRBV15 and TRBJ1-4; TRBD1 might be the D (6 bases). V shed 5 bases and J shed 5 bases, with 18 bases lying between them. Germline V gene sequence: CDR1 LNHNV, CDR2 YYDKDF (reference sequence). This CDR3 spans 16 amino acids. The chain's CDR3 is CATSRTPRGGNEKLFF. The DNA of the CDR3 is TGTGCCACCAGCCGGACACCCAGGGGTGGCAATGAAAAACTGTTTTTT.

This rearrangement joins TRBV15 to TRBJ1-1; D is uncertain. The germline CDR1 and CDR2 sequences are LNHNV and YYDKDF (reference sequence). CDR3 length: 13 residues. Trimming pared 6 bases from V and 7 bases from J, leaving 15 bases between. This chain's CDR3 is CATSHVPADEAFF. The CDR3 nucleotides read TGTGCCACCAGTCACGTCCCAGCGGATGAAGCTTTCTTT.

The chain has TRBV7-6 and TRBJ2-5; TRBD1 matches at 10 bases. From germline, CDR1 is SGHVS and CDR2 FNYEAQ. This CDR3 has 15 amino acids. V lost 6 bases and J lost 4; bases outside the gene matches: 8. CDR3 in DNA: TGTGCCAGCAGGGCACAGACAGGGGGCGGAGAGACCCAGTACTTC. Protein sequence: CASRAQTGGGETQYF.

The CDR3 coding sequence is TGCAGTGCTAGTGCCCCACTAGCGGGCAATTACAATGAGCAGTTCTTC. Translation gives CSASAPLAGNYNEQFF. The chain is built from TRBV20-1 and TRBJ2-1; 9 nucleotides align to TRBD2. V gave up 3 bases and J gave up 4 bases; unmatched junction bases: 10. The CDR3 has 16 amino acids. Germline V lookup: CDR1 DFQATT, CDR2 SNEGSKA (reference sequence).

The rearrangement links TRBV11-3 to TRBJ1-1; 8 bases fit TRBD1. The V gene end was trimmed by 8 bases and the J gene end by 1 base; junction bases not matched to a gene: 3. The CDR3 runs to 13 residues. Germline assignment: CDR1 SGHNT and CDR2 YENEEA. CDR3 region: CASGQGANTEAFF. CDR3 DNA sequence: TGTGCCAGCGGGCAGGGGGCGAACACTGAAGCTTTCTTT.